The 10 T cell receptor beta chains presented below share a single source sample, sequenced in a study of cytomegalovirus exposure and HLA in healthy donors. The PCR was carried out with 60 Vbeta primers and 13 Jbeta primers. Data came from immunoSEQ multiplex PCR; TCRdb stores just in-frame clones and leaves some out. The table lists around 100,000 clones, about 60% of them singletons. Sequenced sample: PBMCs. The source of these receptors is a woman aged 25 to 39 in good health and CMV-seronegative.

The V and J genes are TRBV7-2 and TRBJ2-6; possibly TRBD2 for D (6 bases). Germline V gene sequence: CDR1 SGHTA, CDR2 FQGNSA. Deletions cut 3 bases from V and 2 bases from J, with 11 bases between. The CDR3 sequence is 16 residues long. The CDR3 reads CASSLGGSPGANVLTF. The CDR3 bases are TGTGCCAGCAGCTTGGGGGGAAGCCCTGGGGCCAACGTCCTGACTTTC.

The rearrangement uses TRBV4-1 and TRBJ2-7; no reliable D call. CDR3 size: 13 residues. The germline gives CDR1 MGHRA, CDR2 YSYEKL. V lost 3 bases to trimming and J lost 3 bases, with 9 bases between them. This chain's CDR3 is CASSQTERYEQYF. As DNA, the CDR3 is TGCGCCAGCAGCCAGACTGAGCGCTACGAGCAGTACTTC.

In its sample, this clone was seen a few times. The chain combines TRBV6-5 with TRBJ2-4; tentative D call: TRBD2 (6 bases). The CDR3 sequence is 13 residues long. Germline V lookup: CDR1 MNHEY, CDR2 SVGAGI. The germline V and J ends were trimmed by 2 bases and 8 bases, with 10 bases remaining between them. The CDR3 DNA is TGTGCCAGCAGTTACGGGCGGGGTGACATTCAGTACTTC. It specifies CASSYGRGDIQYF.

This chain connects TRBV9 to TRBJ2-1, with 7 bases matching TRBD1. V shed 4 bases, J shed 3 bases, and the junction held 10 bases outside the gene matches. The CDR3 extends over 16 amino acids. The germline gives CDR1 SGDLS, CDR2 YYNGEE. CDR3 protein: CASSRRRQGLYNEQFF. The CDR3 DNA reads TGTGCCAGCAGCCGTAGAAGACAGGGCCTCTACAATGAGCAGTTCTTC.

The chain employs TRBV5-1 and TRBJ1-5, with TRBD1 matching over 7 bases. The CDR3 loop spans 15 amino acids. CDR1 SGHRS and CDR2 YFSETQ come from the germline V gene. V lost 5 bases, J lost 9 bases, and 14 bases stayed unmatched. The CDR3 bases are TGCGCCAGCAGATACTCAGGGCAGGGGGAAACGCCCCAGCATTTT. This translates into CASRYSGQGETPQHF.

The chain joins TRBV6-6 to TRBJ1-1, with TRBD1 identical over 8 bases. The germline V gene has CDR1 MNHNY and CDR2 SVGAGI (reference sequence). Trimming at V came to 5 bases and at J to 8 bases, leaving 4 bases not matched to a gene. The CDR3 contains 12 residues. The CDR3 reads CASSISGGEAFF. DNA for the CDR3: TGTGCCAGCAGTATTTCAGGGGGCGAAGCTTTCTTT.

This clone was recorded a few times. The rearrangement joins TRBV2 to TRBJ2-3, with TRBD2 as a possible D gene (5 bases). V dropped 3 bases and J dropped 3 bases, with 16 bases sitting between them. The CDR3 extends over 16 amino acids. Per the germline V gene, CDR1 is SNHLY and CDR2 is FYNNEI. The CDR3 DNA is TGTGCCAGCAGTGAGGGTCTAGCTGTGGGGACAGATACGCAGTATTTT. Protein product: CASSEGLAVGTDTQYF.

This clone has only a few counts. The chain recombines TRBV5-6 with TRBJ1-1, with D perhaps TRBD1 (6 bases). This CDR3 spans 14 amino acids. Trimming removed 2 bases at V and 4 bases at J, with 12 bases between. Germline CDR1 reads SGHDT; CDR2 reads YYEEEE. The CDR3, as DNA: TGTGCCAGCAGCTTCAGGGGCATGATCACTGAAGCTTTCTTT. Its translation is CASSFRGMITEAFF. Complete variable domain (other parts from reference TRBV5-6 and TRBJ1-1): DAGVTQSPTHLIKTRGQQVTLRCSPKSGHDTVSWYQQALGQGPQFIFQYYEEEERQRGNFPDRFSGHQFPNYSSELNVNALLLGDSALYLCASSFRGMITEAFFGQGTRLTVV.

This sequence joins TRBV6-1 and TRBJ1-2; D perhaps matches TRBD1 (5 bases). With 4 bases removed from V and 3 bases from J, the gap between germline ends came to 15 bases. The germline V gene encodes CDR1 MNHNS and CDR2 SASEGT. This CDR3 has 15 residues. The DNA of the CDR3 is TGTGCCAGCAGTGTGGTCAGGCCGGGGGACTATGGCTACACCTTC. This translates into CASSVVRPGDYGYTF.

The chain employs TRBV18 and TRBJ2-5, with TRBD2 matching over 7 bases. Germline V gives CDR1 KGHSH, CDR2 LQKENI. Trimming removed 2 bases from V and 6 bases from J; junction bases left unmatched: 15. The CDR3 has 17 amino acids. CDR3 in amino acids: CASSPFLSGDRRKTQYF. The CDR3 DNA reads TGTGCCAGCTCACCATTTCTAAGCGGGGACCGAAGAAAGACCCAGTACTTC.